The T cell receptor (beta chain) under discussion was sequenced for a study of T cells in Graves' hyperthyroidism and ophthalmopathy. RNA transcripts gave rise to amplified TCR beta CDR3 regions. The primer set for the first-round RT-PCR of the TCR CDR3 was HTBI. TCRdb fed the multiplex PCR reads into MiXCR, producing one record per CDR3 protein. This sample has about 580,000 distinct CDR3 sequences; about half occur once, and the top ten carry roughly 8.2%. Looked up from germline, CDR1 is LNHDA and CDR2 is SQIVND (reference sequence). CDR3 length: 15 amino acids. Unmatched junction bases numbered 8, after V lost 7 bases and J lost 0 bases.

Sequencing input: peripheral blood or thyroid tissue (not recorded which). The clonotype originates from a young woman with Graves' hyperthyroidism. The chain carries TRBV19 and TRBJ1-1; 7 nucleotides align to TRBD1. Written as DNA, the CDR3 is TGTGCCAGTACCCAAGGTAGGGGGCTGAACACTGAAGCTTTCTTT. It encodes CASTQGRGLNTEAFF.